This T cell receptor beta chain was observed in a study of shared clonotypes between healthy human individuals. Overall study: Donors were a couple of women and a few men aged 18 to 49. Each donor's CD8 memory used one plate, CD8 naive two, each CD4 subset three.

General study findings and limits: Compared with clonotypes that all four donors shared, non-shared clonotypes had lower generation probabilities.

The genomic DNA of each subset was split evenly across several immunoSEQ plates. Libraries were prepared by immunoSEQ multiplex PCR; TCRdb keeps only in-frame clonotypes and omits some of them. Altogether 600,000 or so clones are present, approximately 96% being singletons, with the ten largest covering approximately 0.11%. The naive CD8 population came from CD45RO-negative cells selected for CCR7, without terminally differentiated effector memory CD45RA+ cells. To note about this clone: Its antigen is unknown.

Per germline, CDR1 LNHNV and CDR2 YYDKDF (reference sequence). The CDR3 covers 16 residues. The V and J ends lost 3 bases and 7 bases, in that order; junction bases with no gene match: 10. J is TRBJ2-7 and V is TRBV15, with TRBD2 matching 12 bases. The sequence derives from a woman younger than 45 in good health. What was sequenced was naive CD8+ T cells sorted from blood. The CDR3 region has the DNA TGTGCCACCAGCAGTGGGACTAGCGGGCTCACGAGAGAGCAGTACTTC. Protein sequence: CATSSGTSGLTREQYF.